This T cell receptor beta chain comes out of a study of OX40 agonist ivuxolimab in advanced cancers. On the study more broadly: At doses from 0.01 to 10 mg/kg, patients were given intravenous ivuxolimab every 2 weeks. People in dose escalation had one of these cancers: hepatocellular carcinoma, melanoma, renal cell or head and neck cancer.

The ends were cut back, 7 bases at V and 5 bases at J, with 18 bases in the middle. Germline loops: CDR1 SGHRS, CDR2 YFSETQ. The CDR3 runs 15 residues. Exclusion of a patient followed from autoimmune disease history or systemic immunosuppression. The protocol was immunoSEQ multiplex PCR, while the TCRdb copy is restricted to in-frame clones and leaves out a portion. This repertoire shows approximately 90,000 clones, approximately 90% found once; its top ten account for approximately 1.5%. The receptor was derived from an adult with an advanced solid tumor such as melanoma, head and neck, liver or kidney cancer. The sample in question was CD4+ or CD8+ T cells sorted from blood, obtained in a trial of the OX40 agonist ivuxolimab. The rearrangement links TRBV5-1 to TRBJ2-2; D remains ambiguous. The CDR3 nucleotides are TGCGCCAGCGCCGCTACTACAATAACAACCGGGGAGCTGTTTTTT. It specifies CASAATTITTGELFF.